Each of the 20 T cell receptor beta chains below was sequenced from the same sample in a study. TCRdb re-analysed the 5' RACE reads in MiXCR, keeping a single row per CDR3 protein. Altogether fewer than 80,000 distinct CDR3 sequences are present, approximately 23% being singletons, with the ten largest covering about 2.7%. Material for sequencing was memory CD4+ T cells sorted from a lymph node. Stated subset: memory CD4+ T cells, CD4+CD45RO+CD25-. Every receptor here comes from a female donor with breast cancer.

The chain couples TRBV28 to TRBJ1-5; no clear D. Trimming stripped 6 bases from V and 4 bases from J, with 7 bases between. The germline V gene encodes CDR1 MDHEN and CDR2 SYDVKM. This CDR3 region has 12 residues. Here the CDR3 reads CASRDPNQPQHF. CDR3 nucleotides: TGTGCCAGCAGAGATCCTAATCAGCCCCAGCATTTT.

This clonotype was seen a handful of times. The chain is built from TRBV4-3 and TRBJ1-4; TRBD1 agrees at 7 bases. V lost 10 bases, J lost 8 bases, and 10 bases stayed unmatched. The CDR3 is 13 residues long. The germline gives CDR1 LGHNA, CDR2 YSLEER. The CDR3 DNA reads TGCGCCATGGGGACAGATGCAGCGGAAAAACTGTTTTTT. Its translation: CAMGTDAAEKLFF.

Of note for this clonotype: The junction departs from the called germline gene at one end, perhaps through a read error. Written as DNA, the CDR3 is TGCAGTGCTTTATTGACACCTAAGAACACTGAGGCTTGCTTT. Amino acid sequence: CSALLTPKNTEACF. The chain joins TRBV20-1 to TRBJ1-1; D is unclear. CDR3 size: 14 residues. Germline V lookup: CDR1 DFQATT, CDR2 SNEGSKA (reference sequence).

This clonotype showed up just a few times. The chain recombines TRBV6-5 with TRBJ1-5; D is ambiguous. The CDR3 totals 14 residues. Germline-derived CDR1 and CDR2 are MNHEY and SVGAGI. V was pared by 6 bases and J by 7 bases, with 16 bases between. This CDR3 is CASRALTSSQPQHF. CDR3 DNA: TGTGCCAGCAGGGCCCTTACCAGTAGCCAGCCCCAGCATTTT.

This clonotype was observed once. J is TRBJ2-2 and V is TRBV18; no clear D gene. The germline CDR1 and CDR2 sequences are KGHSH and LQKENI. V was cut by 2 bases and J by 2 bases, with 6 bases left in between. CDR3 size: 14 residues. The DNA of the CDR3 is TGTGCCAGCTCACCAGACGGAAACACCGGGGAGCTGTTTTTT. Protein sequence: CASSPDGNTGELFF.

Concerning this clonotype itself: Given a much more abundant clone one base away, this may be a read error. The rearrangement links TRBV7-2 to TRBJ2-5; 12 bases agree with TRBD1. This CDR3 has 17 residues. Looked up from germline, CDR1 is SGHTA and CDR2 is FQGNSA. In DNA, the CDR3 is TGTGCCAGAAGCTTAGGCTCCGGGACAGGGGGCAGAGAGACCCAGTACTTC. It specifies CARSLGSGTGGRETQYF.

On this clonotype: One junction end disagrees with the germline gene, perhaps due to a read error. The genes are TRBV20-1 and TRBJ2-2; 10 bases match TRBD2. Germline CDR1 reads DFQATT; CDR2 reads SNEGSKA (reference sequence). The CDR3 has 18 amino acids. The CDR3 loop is CSARLAGERGGLTGELFF. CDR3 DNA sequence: TGCAGTGCTAGATTGGCCGGGGAGCGGGGGGGTCTAACCGGGGAACTGTTTTTT.

CDR3 bases: TGCGCCAGCAGCGCCAGTATCGGGAGTTCCTACGAGCAGTACTTC. Translating gives CASSASIGSSYEQYF. The chain carries TRBV5-1 and TRBJ2-7; perhaps TRBD2 as D (6 bases). The CDR3 loop spans 15 amino acids. V dropped 4 bases and J dropped 1 base, with 15 bases sitting between them. Germline V gives CDR1 SGHRS, CDR2 YFSETQ.

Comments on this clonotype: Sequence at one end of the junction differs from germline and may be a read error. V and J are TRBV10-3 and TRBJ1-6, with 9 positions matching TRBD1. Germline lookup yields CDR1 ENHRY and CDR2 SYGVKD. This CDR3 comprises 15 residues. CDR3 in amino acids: CAISDPGTGHSPRHF. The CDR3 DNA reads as TGTGCCATCAGCGATCCCGGGACAGGGCATTCACCCCGCCACTTT.

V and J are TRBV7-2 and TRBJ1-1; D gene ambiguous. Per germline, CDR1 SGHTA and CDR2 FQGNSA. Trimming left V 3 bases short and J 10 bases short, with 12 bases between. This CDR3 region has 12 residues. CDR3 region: CASSFELSRAFF. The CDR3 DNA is TGTGCCAGCAGCTTTGAGCTGAGTAGAGCTTTCTTT.

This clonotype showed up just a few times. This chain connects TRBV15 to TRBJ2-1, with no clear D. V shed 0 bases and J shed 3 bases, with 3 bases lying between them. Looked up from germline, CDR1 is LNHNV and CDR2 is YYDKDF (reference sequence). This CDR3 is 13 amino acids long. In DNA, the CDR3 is TGTGCCACCAGCAGAGATAACTACAATGAGCAGTTCTTC. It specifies CATSRDNYNEQFF. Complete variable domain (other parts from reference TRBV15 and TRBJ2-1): DAMVIQNPRYQVTQFGKPVTLSCSQTLNHNVMYWYQQKSSQAPKLLFHYYDKDFNNEADTPDNFQSRRPNTSFCFLDIRSPGLGDTAMYLCATSRDNYNEQFFGPGTRLTVL.

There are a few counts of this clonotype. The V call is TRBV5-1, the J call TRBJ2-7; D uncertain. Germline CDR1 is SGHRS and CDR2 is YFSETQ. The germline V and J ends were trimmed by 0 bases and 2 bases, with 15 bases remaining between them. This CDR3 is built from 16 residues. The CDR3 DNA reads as TGCGCCAGCAGCTTGGAGATTTTGACTGGCCCCTACGAGCAGTACTTC. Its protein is CASSLEILTGPYEQYF.

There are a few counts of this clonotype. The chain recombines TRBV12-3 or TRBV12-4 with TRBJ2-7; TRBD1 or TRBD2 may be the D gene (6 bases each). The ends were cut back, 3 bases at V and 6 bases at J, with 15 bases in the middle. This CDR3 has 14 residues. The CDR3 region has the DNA TGTGCCAGCAGTTTTACGGAGGGGGGAGGCGAGCAGTACTTC. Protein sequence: CASSFTEGGGEQYF.

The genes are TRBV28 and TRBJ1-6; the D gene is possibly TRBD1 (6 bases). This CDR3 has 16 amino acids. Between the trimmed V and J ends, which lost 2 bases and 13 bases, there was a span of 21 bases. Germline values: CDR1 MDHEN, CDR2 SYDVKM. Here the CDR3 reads CASSLGGAAPWDPLHF. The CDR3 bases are TGTGCCAGCAGTTTAGGGGGGGCTGCCCCTTGGGATCCCCTCCACTTT.

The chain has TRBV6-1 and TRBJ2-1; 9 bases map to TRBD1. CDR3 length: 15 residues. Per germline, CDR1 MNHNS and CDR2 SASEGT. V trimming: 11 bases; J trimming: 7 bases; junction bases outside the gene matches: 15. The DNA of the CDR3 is TGTGCCGGAAGGTTACAGGGGGCTCAGAGTAATGAGCAGTTCTTC. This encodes CAGRLQGAQSNEQFF.

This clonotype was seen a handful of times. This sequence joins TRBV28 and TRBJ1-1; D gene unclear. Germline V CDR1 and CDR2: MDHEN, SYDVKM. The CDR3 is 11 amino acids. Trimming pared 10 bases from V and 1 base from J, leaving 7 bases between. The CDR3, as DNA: TGTGCCACTGGAACGAACACTGAAGCTTTCTTT. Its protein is CATGTNTEAFF. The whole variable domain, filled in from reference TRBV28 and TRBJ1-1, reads DVKVTQSSRYLVKRTGEKVFLECVQDMDHENMFWYRQDPGLGLRLIYFSYDVKMKEKGDIPEGYSVSREKKERFSLILESASTNQTSMYLCATGTNTEAFFGQGTRLTVV.

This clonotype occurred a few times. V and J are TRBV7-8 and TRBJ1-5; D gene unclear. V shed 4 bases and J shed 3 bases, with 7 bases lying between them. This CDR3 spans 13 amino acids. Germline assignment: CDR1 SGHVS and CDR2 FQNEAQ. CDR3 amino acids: CASSSRLNQPQHF. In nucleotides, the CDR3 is TGTGCCAGCAGCTCCCGACTCAATCAGCCCCAGCATTTT.

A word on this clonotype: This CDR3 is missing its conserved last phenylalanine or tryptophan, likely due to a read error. The CDR3 loop reads CASSSVGQGNSPLHS. The CDR3 region has the DNA TGTGCCAGCAGCTCTGTGGGACAGGGGAATTCACCCCTCCACTCT. This rearrangement joins TRBV5-6 to TRBJ1-6; 10 bases line up with TRBD1. Germline assignment: CDR1 SGHDT and CDR2 YYEEEE. Trimming removed 3 bases from V and 7 bases from J; junction bases left unmatched: 4. The CDR3 length is 15 residues.

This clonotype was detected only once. CDR3 residues: CASSLGGTVKNIQYF. CDR3 nucleotides: TGTGCCAGCAGCTTAGGGGGGACAGTCAAAAACATTCAGTACTTC. The rearrangement uses TRBV7-2 and TRBJ2-4; 7 bases map to TRBD1. The CDR3 consists of 15 residues. In germline, CDR1 is SGHTA, CDR2 FQGNSA. V trimming: 1 base; J trimming: 3 bases; junction bases outside the gene matches: 3.

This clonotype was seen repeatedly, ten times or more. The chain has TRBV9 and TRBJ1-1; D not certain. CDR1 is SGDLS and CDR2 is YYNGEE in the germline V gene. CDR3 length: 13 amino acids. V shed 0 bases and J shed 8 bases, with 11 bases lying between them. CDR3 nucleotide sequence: TGTGCCAGCAGCGTAGTATCGTTGGGGGAAGCTTTCTTT. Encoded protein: CASSVVSLGEAFF.